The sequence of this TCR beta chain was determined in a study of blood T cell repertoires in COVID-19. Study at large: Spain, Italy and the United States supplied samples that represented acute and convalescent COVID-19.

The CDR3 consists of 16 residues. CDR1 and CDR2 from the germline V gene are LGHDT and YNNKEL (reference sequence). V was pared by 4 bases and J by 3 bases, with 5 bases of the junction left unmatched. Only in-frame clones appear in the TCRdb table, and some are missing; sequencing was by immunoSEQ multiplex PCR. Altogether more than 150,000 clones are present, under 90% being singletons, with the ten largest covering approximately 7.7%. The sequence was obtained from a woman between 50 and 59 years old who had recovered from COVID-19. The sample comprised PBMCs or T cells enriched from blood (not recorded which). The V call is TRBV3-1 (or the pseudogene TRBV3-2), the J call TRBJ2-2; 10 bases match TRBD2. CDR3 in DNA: TGTGCCAGCAGCCTTCAAGCGGGAGGGCACACCGGGGAGCTGTTTTTT. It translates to CASSLQAGGHTGELFF.